This T cell receptor (beta chain) was recovered during a study of T cells in Graves' hyperthyroidism and ophthalmopathy. Study-level information: The initial diagnosis was the point when peripheral blood was collected, ahead of any treatment. The study, taken as a whole, reports: Separating ophthalmopathy from stable hyperthyroidism was achieved by a 13 V-J model.

Stable Graves' hyperthyroidism denoted no ophthalmopathy progression over 18 months. The diagnoses drew upon clinical symptoms, serum thyroxine and TRAb, thyroid ultrasound and orbital computed tomography. As to this clonotype: What it binds is not known.

TCR beta CDR3 region amplification was performed from RNA transcripts. When the TCR CDR3 underwent first-round RT-PCR, the HTBI primer set was used. TCRdb reprocessed the multiplex PCR reads via MiXCR and lists one record per CDR3 protein. The sample has 700,000 to 850,000 distinct CDR3 sequences, 35% seen once; the top ten hold less than 35%. Germline V gene data show CDR1 as MGHRA and CDR2 as YSYEKL. This CDR3 is 14 amino acids long. Trimming pared 1 base from V and 0 bases from J, leaving 4 bases between. Sequencing was performed on blood. V gene TRBV4-1 combines with J gene TRBJ1-5; no clear D gene. The TCR originated in a woman between 40 and 50 years old with Graves' hyperthyroidism. The CDR3 DNA is TGCGCCAGCAGCCAAGTAACTAGCAATCAGCCCCAGCATTTT. Residues: CASSQVTSNQPQHF.